This TCR beta chain was found in a study of high-grade serous ovarian cancer treatment subgroups. Turning to the study itself: Samples averaged approximately 15,000 reads and around 7,600 unique TCR beta rearrangements.

This CDR3 has 19 residues. About this clone itself: The target antigen is unknown.

The tumor samples were collected prior to definitive surgery or chemotherapy. Data came from immunoSEQ multiplex PCR; TCRdb stores just in-frame clones and leaves some out. The repertoire has over 8,500 clones, 88% of them found once; the top ten carry over 1.5%. Regarding the study as a whole: Same-patient tumor repertoires overlapped at roughly 0.095 to 0.85; different patients barely overlapped. These tumor repertoires lack spatial information from bulk sequencing. TCR relatedness rose with neoantigen level and trended with mutation load.

This rearrangement joins TRBV21-1 to TRBJ2-2; the DNA was not used to check the table's D call, TRBD2. TRBV21-1 represents a pseudogene. Source material: tumor tissue. This TCR was sampled from a human donor with high-grade serous ovarian cancer. CDR3 sequence: CASSKELAGRKTNTGELFF. CDR3 DNA: TGTGCCAGCAGCAAAGAATTGGCGGGACGGAAAACGAACACCGGGGAGCTGTTTTTT.